The rows below give T cell receptor beta chains drawn from one sample of a study of long-term antiretroviral therapy in people with HIV. This table comes from immunoSEQ multiplex PCR, and its TCRdb copy is limited to in-frame clones, with some not included. Of about 38,000 clones listed, roughly 76% are singletons. Sequenced material: unsorted PBMCs, taken 1.5 years after starting antiretroviral therapy. The receptors here all came from a man between 18 and 35 years old with HIV. Each CDR3 is given with its conserved first and last residue. A clone size is listed for some rows: how often the clone was seen (once, few, many), or a class if it is expanded.

J,V,length,size,CDR3
TRBJ1-2,TRBV7-2,15,NA,CASSLGAGGLYGYTF
TRBJ1-2,TRBV28,13,NA,CASSLRDSYGYTF
TRBJ2-5,TRBV27,15,few,CASRANRDRTETQYF
TRBJ1-3,TRBV19,15,NA,CASSIGQGVGNTIYF
TRBJ1-1,TRBV6-1,15,NA,CASRRQGASSSEAFF
TRBJ1-1,TRBV5-4,13,NA,CASSLDPNTEAFF
TRBJ2-2,TRBV27,16,NA,CASSPRGLSNTGELFF
TRBJ2-7,TRBV4-3,17,once,CASSQDWRGLAGGEQYF
TRBJ1-1,TRBV11-2,15,once,CASSSPGRGNTEAFF
TRBJ1-1,TRBV10-2,12,NA,CASSVWQGEAFF
TRBJ2-5,TRBV7-3,15,once,CASSTTGGGRETQYF
TRBJ1-4,TRBV7-9,13,NA,CASSRDRGLELFF
TRBJ2-3,TRBV28,15,few,CASSLHGSWLDTQYF